This T cell receptor (beta chain) was retrieved from a study of blood T cell repertoires in COVID-19. About the study: Both acute and convalescent COVID-19 samples were obtained from the United States, Italy and Spain. The analysed material was cDNA or gDNA that came from T cells, B-cell-depleted T cells, or PBMCs.

Source study methods: Reference gene primers were amplified, and this amplification served to estimate nucleated cell counts. Here immunoSEQ multiplex PCR was the method, and the copy in TCRdb shows in-frame clones only, minus some. V and J calls and clone size follow that table, whereas D and trimming were derived from the DNA. The sample holds some 150,000 clones, 65% to 90% seen once. Per the germline V gene, CDR1 is MNHEY and CDR2 is SMNVEV (reference sequence). V dropped 5 bases and J dropped 2 bases, with 13 bases sitting between them. CDR3 size: 15 residues. This receptor was obtained from a woman aged 55-69 years with active or convalescent COVID-19. Sample: peripheral blood. This chain uses TRBV27 with TRBJ1-5, with D hard to call. CDR3: CASSRVPRGNQPQHF. DNA for the CDR3: TGTGCCAGCAGTCGCGTCCCGAGGGGCAATCAGCCCCAGCATTTT.